The text below deals with one TCR beta chain. Profiled with immunoSEQ multiplex PCR; TCRdb holds only in-frame clones, not every one. The sample consists of approximately 3,800 clones, more than 65% of them appearing once. The entry originates in a study of immune evolution from preneoplasia to lung adenocarcinoma. Germline values: CDR1 MNHEY, CDR2 SMNVEV (reference sequence). This CDR3 spans 14 amino acids. Trimming stripped 7 bases from V and 1 base from J, with 13 bases between. The sample consisted of FFPE adjacent normal lung tissue. The receptor was derived from a person aged 65 to 79 with lung adenocarcinoma. The rearrangement uses TRBV27 and TRBJ1-1; no clear D. CDR3 protein: CASTQWGRNTEAFF. DNA for the CDR3: TGTGCCAGCACTCAATGGGGTCGGAACACTGAAGCTTTCTTT.